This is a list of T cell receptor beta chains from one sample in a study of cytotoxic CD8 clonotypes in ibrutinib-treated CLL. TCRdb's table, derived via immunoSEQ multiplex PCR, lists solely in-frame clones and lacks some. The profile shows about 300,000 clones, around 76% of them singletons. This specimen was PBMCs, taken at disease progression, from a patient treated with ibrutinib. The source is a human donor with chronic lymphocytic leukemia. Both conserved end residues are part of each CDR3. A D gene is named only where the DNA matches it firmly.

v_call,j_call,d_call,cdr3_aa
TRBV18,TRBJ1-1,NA,CASSPKAVNTEAFF
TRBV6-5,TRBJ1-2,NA,CASSPREGGYTF
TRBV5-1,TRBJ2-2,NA,CASSSGLYTGELFF
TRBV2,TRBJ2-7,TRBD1,CASIKAGGYEQYF
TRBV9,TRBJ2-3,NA,CASSVEDSSTDTQYF
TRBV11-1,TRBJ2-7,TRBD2,CASTSGTSSYEQYF
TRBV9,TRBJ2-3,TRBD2,CASSVGSGETDTQYF
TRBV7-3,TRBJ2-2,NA,CASRQGPNTGELFF
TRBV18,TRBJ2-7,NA,CASSRRNTYEQYF
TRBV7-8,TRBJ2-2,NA,CASSLDVNTGELFF
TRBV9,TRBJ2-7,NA,CASSVVPGLRQYF
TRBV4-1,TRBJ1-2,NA,CASSQRDGNYGYTF
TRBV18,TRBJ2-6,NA,CASSPGRAVGGANVLTF
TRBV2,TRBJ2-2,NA,CASSPRAGGELFF
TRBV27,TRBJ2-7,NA,CASSLTRMGYEQYF
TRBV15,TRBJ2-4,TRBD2,CATNLGLAGGRAKNIQYF
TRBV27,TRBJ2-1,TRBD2,CASRTGLAGLNEQFF
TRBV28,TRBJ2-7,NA,CASSLRRLAPTYEQYF
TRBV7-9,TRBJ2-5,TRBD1,CASSLASLTGGRETQYF
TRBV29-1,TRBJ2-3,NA,CSVCRVVTDTQYF
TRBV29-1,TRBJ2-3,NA,CSVPYGRADTQYF
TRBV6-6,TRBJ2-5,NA,CASTHVGVVLQETQYF
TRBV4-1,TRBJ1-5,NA,CASSPTQVQPQHF
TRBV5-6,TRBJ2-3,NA,CASSLFRDPTSTDTQYF
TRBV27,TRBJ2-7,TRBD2,CASRPPSGSPYEQYF
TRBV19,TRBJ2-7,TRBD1,CASSTRQGASYEQYF
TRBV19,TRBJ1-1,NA,CASSVTGGWTEAFF
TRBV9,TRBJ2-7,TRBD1,CASSVGGTGFSYEQYF
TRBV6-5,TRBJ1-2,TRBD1,CASSPRTGGNYGYTF
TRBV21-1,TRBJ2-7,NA,CATVTGGKSYEQYF
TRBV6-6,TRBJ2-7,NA,CASSYSRGGEQYF
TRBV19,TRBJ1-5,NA,CASSIRAFSGQPQHF
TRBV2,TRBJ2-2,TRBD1,CASRRDSFIGELFF
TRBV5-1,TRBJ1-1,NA,CASSLVGLRGGTEAFF
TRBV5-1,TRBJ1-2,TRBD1,CASSLERPTGRGYTF
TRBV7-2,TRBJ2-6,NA,CASSRQGLGANVLTF
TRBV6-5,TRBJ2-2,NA,CASSRRPTGELFF
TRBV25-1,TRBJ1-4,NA,CASSGPLRGREKLFF
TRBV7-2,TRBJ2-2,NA,CASSLTGPNTGELFF
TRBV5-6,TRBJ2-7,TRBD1,CASSSGQGNYEQYF
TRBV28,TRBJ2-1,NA,CASSLFGTGAVF
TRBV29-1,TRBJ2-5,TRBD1,CSVERPAGGQGILETQYF
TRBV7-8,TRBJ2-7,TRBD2,CASSPAGGLTYEQYF
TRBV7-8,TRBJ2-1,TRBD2,CASSALSGSDYNEQFF